The rows below give T cell receptor beta chains drawn from one sample of a study of T cell responses to AZD1222 COVID-19 vaccine. Assay: immunoSEQ multiplex PCR; the TCRdb copy retains only in-frame clones and omits some. Found here are about 180,000 clones, roughly 91% of them singletons; the top ten hold around 0.97%. The source material was peripheral blood, sampled 28 days after the second dose of the MenACWY control vaccine. The source of these receptors is an adult who received the MenACWY meningococcal vaccine as a control. CDR3s include the opening cysteine and the closing phenylalanine or tryptophan. A D gene is named only where the DNA matches it firmly. The listing skips clone size in some rows; elsewhere it reads once, few, many or a size class.

size: NA
J: TRBJ1-1
length: 13
V: TRBV6-5
D: NA
CDR3: CASSYSLNTEAFF
DNA: TGTGCCAGCAGTTACAGCCTGAACACTGAAGCTTTCTTT

size: NA
J: TRBJ2-7
length: 15
V: TRBV5-6
D: NA
CDR3: CASSLAGHPMSEQYF
DNA: TGTGCCAGCAGCTTGGCGGGACACCCTATGTCGGAGCAGTACTTC

size: NA
J: TRBJ1-1
length: 11
V: TRBV29-1
D: NA
CDR3: CSVKGGTEAFF
DNA: TGCAGCGTGAAGGGGGGGACTGAAGCTTTCTTT

size: NA
J: TRBJ2-7
length: 13
V: TRBV12-3/TRBV12-4
D: NA
CDR3: CASSGTLNGEQYF
DNA: TGTGCCAGCAGCGGGACCCTAAACGGCGAGCAGTACTTC

size: NA
J: TRBJ1-5
length: 16
V: TRBV2
D: NA
CDR3: CASSRTDNYSNQPQHF
DNA: TGTGCCAGCAGTCGGACAGACAATTATAGCAATCAGCCCCAGCATTTT

size: NA
J: TRBJ1-6
length: 14
V: TRBV7-9
D: NA
CDR3: CASRTGTANSPLHF
DNA: TGTGCCAGCAGGACCGGGACGGCAAATTCACCCCTCCACTTT

size: NA
J: TRBJ2-7
length: 13
V: TRBV5-1
D: NA
CDR3: CASSLVGGHEQYF
DNA: TGCGCCAGCAGCTTGGTAGGGGGTCACGAGCAGTACTTC

size: NA
J: TRBJ1-1
length: 15
V: TRBV6-5
D: NA
CDR3: CASSYSWKGGTEAFF
DNA: TGTGCCAGCAGTTACTCTTGGAAGGGGGGCACTGAAGCTTTCTTT

size: NA
J: TRBJ1-1
length: 14
V: TRBV15
D: NA
CDR3: CAKRYIHMNTEAFF
DNA: TGTGCCAAACGCTACATCCACATGAACACTGAAGCTTTCTTT

size: NA
J: TRBJ1-4
length: 17
V: TRBV15
D: NA
CDR3: CATSRGLNSATNEKLFF
DNA: TGTGCCACCAGCAGAGGCCTAAACAGTGCAACTAATGAAAAACTGTTTTTT

size: NA
J: TRBJ1-5
length: 13
V: TRBV6-2/TRBV6-3
D: NA
CDR3: CASSYRANQPQHF
DNA: TGTGCCAGCAGTTACCGGGCGAATCAGCCCCAGCATTTT

size: NA
J: TRBJ1-1
length: 14
V: TRBV28
D: NA
CDR3: CASSLAGPRGGGLF
DNA: TGTGCCAGCAGTTTAGCAGGGCCCAGGGGCGGGGGTCTCTTT

size: NA
J: TRBJ2-2
length: 15
V: TRBV6-5
D: NA
CDR3: CASSYSNGDTGELFF
DNA: TGTGCCAGCAGTTACTCGAATGGGGACACCGGGGAGCTGTTTTTT

size: NA
J: TRBJ1-5
length: 14
V: TRBV5-5
D: NA
CDR3: CASSLVDSNQPQHF
DNA: TGTGCCAGCAGCTTGGTGGATAGCAATCAGCCCCAGCATTTT

size: NA
J: TRBJ1-1
length: 13
V: TRBV2
D: NA
CDR3: CASSDRRNTEAFF
DNA: TGTGCCAGCAGTGATAGAAGGAACACTGAAGCTTTCTTT

size: once
J: TRBJ1-2
length: 12
V: TRBV12-3/TRBV12-4
D: NA
CDR3: CASSLVEGGYTF
DNA: TGTGCCAGCAGTTTAGTAGAGGGAGGCTACACCTTC

size: once
J: TRBJ1-1
length: 18
V: TRBV6-2/TRBV6-3
D: NA
CDR3: CASSYPTGKVLMNTEAFF
DNA: TGTGCCAGCAGTTACCCAACGGGGAAGGTACTTATGAACACTGAAGCTTTCTTT

size: once
J: TRBJ2-1
length: 17
V: TRBV5-4
D: NA
CDR3: CASSPDTFGGSYNEQFF
DNA: TGTGCCAGCAGCCCGGACACCTTCGGTGGCTCCTACAATGAGCAGTTCTTC

size: NA
J: TRBJ2-7
length: 15
V: TRBV10-1
D: TRBD1
CDR3: CASSGDRGSGYEQYF
DNA: TGCGCCAGCAGTGGTGACAGGGGATCGGGCTACGAGCAGTACTTC

size: once
J: TRBJ1-1
length: 11
V: TRBV20-1
D: NA
CDR3: CSANRNTEAFF
DNA: TGCAGTGCTAACAGGAACACTGAAGCTTTCTTT

size: NA
J: TRBJ1-5
length: 14
V: TRBV11-2
D: TRBD1
CDR3: CASSPTGGSQPQHF
DNA: TGTGCCAGCAGCCCGACAGGGGGGAGTCAGCCCCAGCATTTT

size: NA
J: TRBJ1-6
length: 14
V: TRBV2
D: NA
CDR3: CASRQSSNNSPLHF
DNA: TGTGCCAGCAGACAGAGCTCGAATAATTCACCCCTCCACTTT

size: NA
J: TRBJ1-2
length: 14
V: TRBV6-5
D: TRBD1
CDR3: CASSYGTGNYGYTF
DNA: TGTGCCAGCAGTTACGGGACAGGGAACTATGGCTACACCTTC

size: once
J: TRBJ2-7
length: 18
V: TRBV6-2/TRBV6-3
D: NA
CDR3: CASSPRFVGGARSYEQYF
DNA: TGTGCCAGCAGTCCCCGGTTTGTGGGGGGGGCGCGCTCCTACGAGCAGTACTTC

size: NA
J: TRBJ1-6
length: 14
V: TRBV20-1
D: NA
CDR3: CSASTGGSNSPLHF
DNA: TGCAGTGCTAGTACGGGGGGGAGTAATTCACCCCTCCACTTT

size: NA
J: TRBJ2-3
length: 15
V: TRBV5-1
D: NA
CDR3: CASNQELLGADTQYF
DNA: TGCGCCAGCAACCAGGAGCTCCTAGGTGCAGATACGCAGTATTTT

size: once
J: TRBJ1-6
length: 14
V: TRBV3-1/TRBV3-2
D: NA
CDR3: CASSQGGRVSPLHF
DNA: TGTGCCAGCAGCCAAGGAGGCAGGGTTTCACCCCTCCACTTT

size: NA
J: TRBJ2-7
length: 13
V: TRBV19
D: TRBD1
CDR3: CASSGQGFYEQYF
DNA: TGTGCCAGTAGCGGACAGGGGTTCTACGAGCAGTACTTC

size: NA
J: TRBJ1-4
length: 12
V: TRBV6-6
D: NA
CDR3: CASRTTNEKLFF
DNA: TGTGCCAGCCGTACAACTAATGAAAAACTGTTTTTT

size: NA
J: TRBJ1-3
length: 12
V: TRBV2
D: NA
CDR3: CASRTGGNTIYF
DNA: TGTGCCAGCAGAACAGGGGGAAACACCATATATTTT

size: NA
J: TRBJ2-5
length: 14
V: TRBV13
D: TRBD1
CDR3: CASSLTGVQETQYF
DNA: TGTGCCAGCAGCCTGACAGGGGTCCAAGAGACCCAGTACTTC

size: NA
J: TRBJ1-2
length: 15
V: TRBV19
D: NA
CDR3: CASSMDLEMNYGYTF
DNA: TGTGCCAGTAGTATGGACCTGGAGATGAACTATGGCTACACCTTC

size: many
J: TRBJ2-1
length: 11
V: TRBV5-4
D: NA
CDR3: CASSWTHEQFF
DNA: TGTGCCAGCAGTTGGACACATGAGCAGTTCTTC

size: NA
J: TRBJ2-6
length: 17
V: TRBV15
D: NA
CDR3: CATSRDLLGSGANVLTF
DNA: TGTGCCACCAGCAGAGATCTTCTGGGCTCTGGGGCCAACGTCCTGACTTTC

size: once
J: TRBJ1-5
length: 15
V: TRBV4-1
D: NA
CDR3: CASSQDWVSNQPQHF
DNA: TGCGCCAGCAGCCAGGATTGGGTGAGCAATCAGCCCCAGCATTTT

size: NA
J: TRBJ2-1
length: 15
V: TRBV3-1/TRBV3-2
D: TRBD1
CDR3: CASSLGQGGYNEQFF
DNA: TGTGCCAGCAGTCTGGGACAGGGGGGTTACAATGAGCAGTTCTTC

size: NA
J: TRBJ1-5
length: 16
V: TRBV5-8
D: NA
CDR3: CASSLSLGTSNQPQHF
DNA: TGTGCCAGCAGCTTGTCGTTAGGGACTAGCAATCAGCCCCAGCATTTT

size: once
J: TRBJ1-4
length: 14
V: TRBV10-3
D: TRBD1
CDR3: CAISQGQGTEKLFF
DNA: TGTGCCATCAGCCAGGGACAGGGTACTGAAAAACTGTTTTTT

size: once
J: TRBJ2-7
length: 14
V: TRBV14
D: NA
CDR3: CASSQDTPPYEQYF
DNA: TGTGCCAGCAGCCAAGACACACCTCCCTACGAGCAGTACTTC

size: few
J: TRBJ1-2
length: 13
V: TRBV20-1
D: NA
CDR3: CSASRGTSYGYTF
DNA: TGCAGTGCTAGTCGTGGGACTAGCTATGGCTACACCTTC